The 5 T cell receptor beta chains presented below share a single source sample, sequenced in a study of cytomegalovirus exposure and HLA in healthy donors. PCR primers comprised 60 Vbeta and 13 Jbeta primers. Here immunoSEQ multiplex PCR was the method, and the copy in TCRdb shows in-frame clones only, minus some. The table includes nearly 110,000 clones, approximately 80% detected once. The source material was PBMCs. These receptors were collected from a man in his 60s in good health and CMV-seronegative.

V gene TRBV5-1 combines with J gene TRBJ2-1, with TRBD2 matching over 13 bases. The CDR3 is made up of 16 amino acids. After removal of 1 base from V and 6 bases from J, the junction contained 4 bases not matched to a gene. Per germline, CDR1 SGHRS and CDR2 YFSETQ. CDR3 nucleotide sequence: TGCGCCAGCAGCTTGACACTAGCGGGGGGGCCCAATGAGCAGTTCTTC. Translated: CASSLTLAGGPNEQFF. The full variable domain, completed using reference TRBV5-1 and TRBJ2-1, is KAGVTQTPRYLIKTRGQQVTLSCSPISGHRSVSWYQQTPGQGLQFLFEYFSETQRNKGNFPGRFSGRQFSNSRSEMNVSTLELGDSALYLCASSLTLAGGPNEQFFGPGTRLTVL.

CDR3 amino acids: CAISDVAGGWETQYF. CDR3 bases: TGTGCCATCAGTGATGTAGCGGGGGGGTGGGAGACCCAGTACTTC. The rearrangement uses TRBV10-3 and TRBJ2-5, with 11 positions matching TRBD2. Unmatched junction bases numbered 5, after V lost 3 bases and J lost 5 bases. From germline, CDR1 is ENHRY and CDR2 SYGVKD. This CDR3 has 15 residues.

The rearrangement joins TRBV4-1 to TRBJ2-3, with D tentatively TRBD2 (6 bases). V was clipped by 1 base and J by 1 base, with 12 bases between them. CDR3 length: 16 residues. CDR1 MGHRA and CDR2 YSYEKL come from the germline V gene. CDR3 in amino acids: CASSQGPGVGTDTQYF. The CDR3 nucleotides read TGCGCCAGCAGCCAAGGACCGGGGGTGGGCACAGATACGCAGTATTTT.

The gene calls are TRBV25-1 and TRBJ2-6; TRBD1 agrees at 10 bases. The ends lost 0 bases at V and 2 bases at J; junction bases unmatched: 1. From germline, CDR1 is MGHDK and CDR2 SYGVNS. This CDR3 comprises 17 residues. The CDR3 spells CASSEYGTGAGANVLTF. CDR3 bases: TGTGCCAGCAGTGAATACGGGACAGGGGCTGGGGCCAACGTCCTGACTTTC.

This clone was picked up a small number of times. The V gene is TRBV4-3, the J gene TRBJ2-3; D possibly corresponds to TRBD2 (5 bases). The V end lost 1 base, the J end lost 5 bases, and 10 bases lay between the germline ends. Germline CDR1 LGHNA, CDR2 YSLEER. The CDR3 spans 14 residues. CDR3 sequence reads: CASSQGNRGDTQYF. CDR3 DNA: TGCGCCAGCAGCCAAGGAAACCGGGGAGATACGCAGTATTTT.